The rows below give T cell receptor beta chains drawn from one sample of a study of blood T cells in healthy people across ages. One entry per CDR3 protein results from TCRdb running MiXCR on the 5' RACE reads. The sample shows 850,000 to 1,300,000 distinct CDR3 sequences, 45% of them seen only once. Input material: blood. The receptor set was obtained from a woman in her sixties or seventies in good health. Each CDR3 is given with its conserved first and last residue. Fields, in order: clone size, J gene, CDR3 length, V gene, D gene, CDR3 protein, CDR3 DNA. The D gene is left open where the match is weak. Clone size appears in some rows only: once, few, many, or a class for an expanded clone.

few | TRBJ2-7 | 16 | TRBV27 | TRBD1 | CASNTSPGQGPYEQYF | TGTGCCAGCAATACCTCTCCGGGACAGGGTCCCTACGAGCAGTACTTC
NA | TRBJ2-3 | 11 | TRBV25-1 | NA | CASKVADTQYF | TGTGCCAGCAAAGTGGCAGATACGCAGTATTTT
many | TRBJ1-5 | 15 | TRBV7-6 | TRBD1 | CASSSGGVGNQPQHF | TGTGCCAGCAGCTCAGGGGGCGTGGGCAATCAGCCCCAGCATTTT
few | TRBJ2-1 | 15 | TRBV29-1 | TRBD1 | CSVAGGGGSYNEQFF | TGCAGCGTTGCAGGGGGCGGAGGCTCCTACAATGAGCAGTTCTTC
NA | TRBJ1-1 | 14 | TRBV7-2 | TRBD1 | CASSERQGITEAFF | TGTGCCAGCAGCGAACGACAGGGTATCACTGAAGCTTTCTTT
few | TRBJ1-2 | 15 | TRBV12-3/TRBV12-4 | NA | CASSLMPVGAVGYTF | TGTGCCAGCAGTTTAATGCCTGTAGGGGCGGTCGGCTACACCTTC
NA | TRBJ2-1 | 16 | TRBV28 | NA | CASSSVWGPDNNEQFF | TGTGCCAGCAGTTCCGTGTGGGGGCCCGATAACAATGAGCAGTTCTTC
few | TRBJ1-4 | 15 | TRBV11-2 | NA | CASSKRGLTNEKLFF | TGTGCCAGCAGCAAAAGGGGGTTGACTAATGAAAAACTGTTTTTT
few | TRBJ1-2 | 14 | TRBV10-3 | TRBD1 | CAITPQGGGYGYTF | TGTGCCATCACCCCTCAGGGGGGTGGCTATGGCTACACCTTC
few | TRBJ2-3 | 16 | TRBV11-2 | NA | CASSFQRALLTDTQYF | TGTGCCAGCAGCTTTCAGCGGGCACTGCTCACAGATACGCAGTATTTT
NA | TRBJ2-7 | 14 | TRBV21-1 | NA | CAVQGGARPREQYF | TGTGCCGTTCAAGGGGGCGCAAGACCTCGGGAGCAGTACTTC
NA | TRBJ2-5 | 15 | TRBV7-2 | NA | CASSLGLYYRETQYF | TGTGCCAGCAGCTTAGGGTTGTATTATCGGGAGACCCAGTACTTC
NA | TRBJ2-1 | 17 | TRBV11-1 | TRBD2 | CTGSLAASGTGSDEQFF | TGTACCGGCAGCTTAGCGGCTAGCGGGACGGGGAGCGATGAGCAGTTCTTC
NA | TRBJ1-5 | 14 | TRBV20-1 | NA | CSARGSQSNQPQHF | TGCAGTGCTAGAGGATCTCAGAGCAATCAGCCCCAGCATTTT
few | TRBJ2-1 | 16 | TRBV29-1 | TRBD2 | CSVDPRTSGSYNEQFF | TGCAGCGTTGATCCGCGGACTAGCGGGAGCTACAATGAGCAGTTCTTC
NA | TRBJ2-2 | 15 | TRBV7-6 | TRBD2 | CATLGTSGSSGELFF | TGTGCCACGCTGGGGACTAGCGGGAGTTCCGGGGAGCTGTTTTTT
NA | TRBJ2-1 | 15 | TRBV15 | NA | CATSSTMSSYNEQFF | TGTGCCACCAGCAGCACCATGAGCTCCTACAATGAGCAGTTCTTC
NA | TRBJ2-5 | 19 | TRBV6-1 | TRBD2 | CASSDAPLTSGRARETQYF | TGTGCCAGCAGTGATGCCCCTTTGACTAGCGGGAGGGCCAGGGAGACCCAGTACTTC
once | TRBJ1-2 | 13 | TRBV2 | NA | CASSDSQVLSYTF | TGTGCCAGCAGTGATTCTCAGGTCCTGAGCTACACCTTC
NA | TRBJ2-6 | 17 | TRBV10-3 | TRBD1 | CAISRVTGFSGANVLTF | TGTGCCATCAGTCGCGTGACAGGGTTCTCCGGGGCCAACGTCCTGACTTTC
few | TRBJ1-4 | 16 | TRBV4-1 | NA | CASSGRWGGTNEKLFF | TGCGCCAGCAGCGGCCGTTGGGGGGGAACTAATGAAAAACTGTTTTTT
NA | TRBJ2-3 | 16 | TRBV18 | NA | CASSPRRGAGTDTQYF | TGTGCCAGCTCACCGAGGCGGGGCGCTGGCACAGATACGCAGTATTTT
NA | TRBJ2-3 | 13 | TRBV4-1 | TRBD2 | CASSPELADTQYF | TGCGCCAGCAGCCCAGAACTAGCGGATACGCAGTATTTT
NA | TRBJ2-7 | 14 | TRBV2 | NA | CAGMGTGLSYEQYF | TGTGCCGGCATGGGGACCGGCCTTTCCTACGAGCAGTACTTC
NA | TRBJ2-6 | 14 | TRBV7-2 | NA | CASSLGGMANVLTF | TGTGCCAGCAGCTTAGGGGGAATGGCCAACGTCCTGACTTTC
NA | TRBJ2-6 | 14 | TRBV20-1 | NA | CSATASGVANVLTF | TGCAGTGCAACCGCGTCCGGTGTTGCCAACGTCCTGACTTTC
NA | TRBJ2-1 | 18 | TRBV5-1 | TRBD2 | CASSEAPPASGRVNEQFF | TGCGCCAGCAGCGAAGCCCCCCCCGCTAGCGGGAGGGTTAATGAGCAGTTCTTC
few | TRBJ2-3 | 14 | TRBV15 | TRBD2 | CATSFLAGADTQYF | TGTGCCACCAGCTTTTTAGCGGGAGCAGATACGCAGTATTTT
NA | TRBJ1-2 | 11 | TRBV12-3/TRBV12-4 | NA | CASTDNYGYTF | TGTGCCAGCACAGATAACTATGGCTACACCTTC
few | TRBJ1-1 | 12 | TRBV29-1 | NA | CSVVEGNTEAFF | TGCAGCGTTGTGGAGGGGAACACTGAAGCTTTCTTT
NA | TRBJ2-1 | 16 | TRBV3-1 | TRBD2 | CASSQIGTSGRSEQFF | TGTGCCAGCAGCCAGATAGGGACTAGCGGGAGGAGTGAGCAGTTCTTC
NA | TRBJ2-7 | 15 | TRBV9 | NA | CASSPNAMTACEQYF | TGTGCCAGCAGCCCCAATGCGATGACTGCCTGCGAGCAGTACTTC
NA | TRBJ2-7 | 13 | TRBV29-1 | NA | CSGRGRAGDEQYF | TGCAGCGGCAGGGGGAGGGCCGGCGACGAGCAGTACTTC
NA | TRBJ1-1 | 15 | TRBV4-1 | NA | CASSQDYPWGTEAFF | TGCGCCAGCAGCCAAGATTACCCCTGGGGCACTGAAGCTTTCTTT
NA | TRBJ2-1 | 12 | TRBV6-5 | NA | CATEGSYGEQFF | TGTGCCACCGAGGGGAGCTACGGTGAGCAGTTCTTC
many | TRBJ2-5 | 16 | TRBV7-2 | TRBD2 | CASSTGLAGGVETQYF | TGTGCCAGCAGCACCGGACTAGCGGGAGGAGTGGAGACCCAGTACTTC
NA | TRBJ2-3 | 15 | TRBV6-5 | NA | CASSYNGGRPDTQYF | TGTGCCAGCAGTTACAATGGGGGGCGCCCAGATACGCAGTATTTT
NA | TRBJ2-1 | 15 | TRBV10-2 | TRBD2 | CASSGTSGRDSTQFF | TGCGCCAGCAGTGGGACTAGCGGGAGGGACAGTACGCAGTTCTTC
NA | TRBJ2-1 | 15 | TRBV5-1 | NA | CASSLGRERGNEQFF | TGCGCCAGCAGCTTGGGGCGGGAGAGGGGGAATGAGCAGTTCTTC
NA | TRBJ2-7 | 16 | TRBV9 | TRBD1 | CASSPGQRFSVREQYF | TGTGCCAGTTCCCCGGGACAGAGGTTTTCGGTGCGCGAGCAGTACTTC
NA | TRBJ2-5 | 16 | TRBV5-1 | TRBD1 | CASSPADKTGQETQYF | TGCGCCAGCAGCCCAGCCGACAAGACAGGGCAAGAGACCCAGTACTTC
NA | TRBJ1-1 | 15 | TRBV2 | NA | CASTEDSLIEVEAFF | TGTGCCAGCACGGAGGACAGTCTCATCGAGGTTGAAGCTTTCTTT
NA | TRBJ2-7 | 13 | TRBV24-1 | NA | CATSTGILNEQYF | TGTGCCACCAGTACAGGGATTCTCAACGAGCAGTACTTC
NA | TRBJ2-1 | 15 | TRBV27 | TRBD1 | CASSNSLRGLGEQFF | TGTGCCAGCAGTAACAGTTTGAGGGGGCTTGGGGAGCAGTTCTTC
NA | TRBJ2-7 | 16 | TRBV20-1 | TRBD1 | CSARAPRQGTSYEQYF | TGCAGTGCTAGAGCCCCGAGACAGGGGACCTCCTACGAGCAGTACTTC
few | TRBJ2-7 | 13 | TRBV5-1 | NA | CASSSQGPYEQYF | TGCGCCAGCAGCTCACAGGGACCCTACGAGCAGTACTTC
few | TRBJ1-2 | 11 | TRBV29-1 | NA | CSVHMAGGYTF | TGCAGCGTTCATATGGCGGGTGGCTACACCTTC
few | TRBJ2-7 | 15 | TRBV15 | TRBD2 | CATSRKRELLYEQYF | TGTGCCACCAGCCGTAAGCGGGAGCTACTCTACGAGCAGTACTTC
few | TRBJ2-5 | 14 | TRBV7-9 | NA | CASSSPSRAETQYF | TGTGCCAGCAGCTCCCCCAGCAGGGCCGAGACCCAGTACTTC
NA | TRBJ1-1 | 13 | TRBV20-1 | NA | CSAREVRRAEAFF | TGCAGTGCTAGAGAGGTACGACGCGCTGAAGCTTTCTTT
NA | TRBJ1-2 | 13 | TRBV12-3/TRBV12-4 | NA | CASSATGRDGYTF | TGTGCCAGCAGTGCCACGGGGAGGGATGGCTACACCTTC
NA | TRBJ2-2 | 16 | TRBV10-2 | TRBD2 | CASRFSSGRSTGELFF | TGCGCCAGCAGGTTTTCTAGCGGGAGAAGCACCGGGGAGCTGTTTTTT